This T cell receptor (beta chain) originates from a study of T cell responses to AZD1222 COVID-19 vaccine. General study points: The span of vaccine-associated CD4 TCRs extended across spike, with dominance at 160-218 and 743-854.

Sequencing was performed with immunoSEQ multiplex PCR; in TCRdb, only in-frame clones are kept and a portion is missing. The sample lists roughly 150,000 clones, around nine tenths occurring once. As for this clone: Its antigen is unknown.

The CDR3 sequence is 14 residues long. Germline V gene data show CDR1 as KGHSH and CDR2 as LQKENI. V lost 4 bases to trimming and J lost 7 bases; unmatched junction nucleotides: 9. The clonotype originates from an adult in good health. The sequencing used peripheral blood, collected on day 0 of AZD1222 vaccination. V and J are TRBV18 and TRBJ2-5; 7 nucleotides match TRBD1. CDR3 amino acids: CASSLAGTEGTQYF. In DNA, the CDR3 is TGTGCCAGCTCACTCGCCGGGACAGAAGGGACCCAGTACTTC. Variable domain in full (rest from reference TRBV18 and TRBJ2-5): NAGVMQNPRHLVRRRGQEARLRCSPMKGHSHVYWYRQLPEEGLKFMVYLQKENIIDESGMPKERFSAEFPKEGPSILRIQQVVRGDSAAYFCASSLAGTEGTQYFGPGTRLLVL.